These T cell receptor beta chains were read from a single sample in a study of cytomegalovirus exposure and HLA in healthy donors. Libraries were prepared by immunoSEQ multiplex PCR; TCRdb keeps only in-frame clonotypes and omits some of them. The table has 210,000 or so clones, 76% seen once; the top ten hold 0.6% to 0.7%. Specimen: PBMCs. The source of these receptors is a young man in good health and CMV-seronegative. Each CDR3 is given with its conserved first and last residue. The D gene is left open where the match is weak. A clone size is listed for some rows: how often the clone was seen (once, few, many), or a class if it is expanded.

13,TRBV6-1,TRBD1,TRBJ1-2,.,TGTGCCAGCATCTTGACAGGGAACTATGGCCACACCTTC,CASILTGNYGHTF
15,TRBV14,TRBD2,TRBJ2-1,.,TGTGCCAGCAGGCAGACTAGCGGGAGAGGATATGAGCAGTTCTTC,CASRQTSGRGYEQFF
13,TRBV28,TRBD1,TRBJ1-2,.,TGTGCCAGCACCGTGGACAGGGCGGAAGGCTACACCTTC,CASTVDRAEGYTF
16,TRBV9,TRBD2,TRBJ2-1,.,TGTGCCAGCAGCCCACGGACTAGCGGGAGTACCGATGAGCAGTTCTTC,CASSPRTSGSTDEQFF
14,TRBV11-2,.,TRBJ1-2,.,TGTGCCAGCAAGGACCGGGACACCGACTATGGCTACACCTTC,CASKDRDTDYGYTF
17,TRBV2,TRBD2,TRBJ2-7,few,TGTGCCAGCAGCGAACTAGCGGGAGGGCCGATTGGGTACGAGCAGTACTTC,CASSELAGGPIGYEQYF
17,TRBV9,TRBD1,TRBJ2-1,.,TGTGCCAGCAGCGTAGGCCCGAGGACAGGGGGGTTAAATGAGCAGTTCTTC,CASSVGPRTGGLNEQFF
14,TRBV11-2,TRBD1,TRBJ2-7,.,TGTGCCAGCAGCCCAATGACAGGGTACCACGAGCAGTACTTC,CASSPMTGYHEQYF
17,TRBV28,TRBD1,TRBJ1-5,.,TGTGCCAGCAACTCCGGCAGACAGGGGGCGTTGGATCAGCCCCAGCATTTT,CASNSGRQGALDQPQHF
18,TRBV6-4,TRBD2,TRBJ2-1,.,TGTGCCAGCAGCCGAGCCCCGGGAGGCCAAAACACGCGTAATGAGCAGTTCTTC,CASSRAPGGQNTRNEQFF
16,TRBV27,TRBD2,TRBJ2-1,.,TGTGCCAGCAGTCCGATAGCGGGAGGGCCGGGGAATGAGCAGTTCTTC,CASSPIAGGPGNEQFF
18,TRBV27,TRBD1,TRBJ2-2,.,TGTGCCAGCAGTTTATTAAGGACAGGGCACACGAACACCGGGGAGCTGTTTTTT,CASSLLRTGHTNTGELFF
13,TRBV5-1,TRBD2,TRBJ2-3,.,TGCGCCAGCAGCGATCGACTAGCGGATACGCAGTATTTT,CASSDRLADTQYF
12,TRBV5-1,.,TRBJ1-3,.,TGCGCCAGCAGCGGGGGCCGAAACACCATATATTTT,CASSGGRNTIYF
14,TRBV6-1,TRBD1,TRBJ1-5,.,TGTGCCAGCTGGATGGGACAGTCGAGTCAGCCCCAGCATTTT,CASWMGQSSQPQHF
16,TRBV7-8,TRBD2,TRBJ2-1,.,TGTGCCAGCAGCTTAATCATGGGACTAGCGGTCAATGAGCAGTTCTTC,CASSLIMGLAVNEQFF
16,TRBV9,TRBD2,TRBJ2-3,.,TGTGCCAGCAGCCCCCGCGGAGCGGGATTCTCGGATACGCAGTATTTT,CASSPRGAGFSDTQYF
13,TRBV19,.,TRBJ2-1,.,TGTGCCAGTAGTATGGGCCCATATAATGAGCAGTTCTTC,CASSMGPYNEQFF
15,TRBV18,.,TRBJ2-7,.,TGTGCCAGCTCACTCCACTCCGGACAGACCTACGAGCAGTACTTC,CASSLHSGQTYEQYF
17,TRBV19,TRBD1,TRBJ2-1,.,TGTGCCAGTAGTATAGTCGGGGACAGAGATTATTACAATGAGCAGTTCTTC,CASSIVGDRDYYNEQFF
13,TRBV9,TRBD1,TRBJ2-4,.,TGTGCCAGCAGCACAGACAGGGGGAACATTCAGTACTTC,CASSTDRGNIQYF
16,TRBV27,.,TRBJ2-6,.,TGTGCCAGCAGGCAGTCGGGGAGCTCTGGGGCCAACGTCCTGACTTTC,CASRQSGSSGANVLTF
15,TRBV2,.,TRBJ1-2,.,TGTGCCAGCAGTGAAGTACCGGGGATCAACTATGGCTACACCTTC,CASSEVPGINYGYTF
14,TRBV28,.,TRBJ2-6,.,TGTGCCAGCCTCGCGAGCTCTGGGGCCAACGTCCTGACTTTC,CASLASSGANVLTF
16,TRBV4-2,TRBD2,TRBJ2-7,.,TGTGCCAGCAGCCAAGAGACTAGCGGGAGAGGCTACGAGCAGTACTTC,CASSQETSGRGYEQYF
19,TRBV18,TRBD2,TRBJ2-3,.,TGTGCCAGCTCACCACCTACTAGCGGGAATTCAATCACCACAGATACGCAGTATTTT,CASSPPTSGNSITTDTQYF
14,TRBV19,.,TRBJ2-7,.,TGTGCCAGTAGTACCCTAGGGGACAAGTACGAGCAGTACTTC,CASSTLGDKYEQYF
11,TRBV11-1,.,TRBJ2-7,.,TGTGCCAGCAGCGAGCGCGACGAGCAGTACTTC,CASSERDEQYF
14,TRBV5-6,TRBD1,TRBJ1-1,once,TGTGCCAGCAGCTGGGACAGGGCCAACACTGAAGCTTTCTTT,CASSWDRANTEAFF
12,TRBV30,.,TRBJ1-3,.,TGTGCCTGGACCCGCGGGGGAAACACCATATATTTT,CAWTRGGNTIYF
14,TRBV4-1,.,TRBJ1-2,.,TGCGCCAGCAGCCAAGAGACAGGATACTATGGCTACACCTTC,CASSQETGYYGYTF
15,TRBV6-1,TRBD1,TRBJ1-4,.,TGCGCCAGCAGTGAGAGACAGGGGTCTAATGAAAAACTGTTTTTT,CASSERQGSNEKLFF
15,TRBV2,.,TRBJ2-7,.,TGTGCCAGCCGAAGGACAAGGGCCCCCTCCTACGAGCAGTACTTC,CASRRTRAPSYEQYF
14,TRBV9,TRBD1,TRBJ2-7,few,TGTGCCAGCAGCGTACAGGGGGCGCGCGACGAGCAGTACTTC,CASSVQGARDEQYF
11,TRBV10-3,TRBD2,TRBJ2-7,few,TGTGCCACCGGGGGGGCTGGCGAGCAGTACTTC,CATGGAGEQYF
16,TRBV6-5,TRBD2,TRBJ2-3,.,TGTGCCAGCAGTTCCGGGACTAGCGGCTCCACAGATACGCAGTATTTT,CASSSGTSGSTDTQYF
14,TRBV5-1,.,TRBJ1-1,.,TGCGCCAGCAGTTCGTCACCAAGGGGGACCGAAGCTTTCTTT,CASSSSPRGTEAFF
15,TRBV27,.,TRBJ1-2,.,TGTGCCAGCAGTCGAGCTACAGGGTTCATCTACGGCTACACCTTC,CASSRATGFIYGYTF
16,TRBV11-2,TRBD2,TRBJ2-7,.,TGTGCCAGCAGCTTATATCCCCAGGGACTAGCCTACGAGCAGTACTTC,CASSLYPQGLAYEQYF
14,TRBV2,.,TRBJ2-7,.,TGTGCCAGCAGTGAAAGGGGAGGCCTCTACGAGCAGTACTTC,CASSERGGLYEQYF
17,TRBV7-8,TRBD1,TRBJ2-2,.,TGTGCCAGCAGCTTAAATAGCCAGGGGGTAAAGATCGGGGAGCTGTTTTTT,CASSLNSQGVKIGELFF
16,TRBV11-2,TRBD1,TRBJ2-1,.,TGTGCCAGCAGTCAAGCCGCGGGACAGGGTTACAATGAGCAGTTCTTC,CASSQAAGQGYNEQFF
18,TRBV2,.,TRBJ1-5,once,TGTGCCAGCAGTGAGGGGGGGTGGCGGGATTATAGCAATCAGCCCCAGCATTTT,CASSEGGWRDYSNQPQHF
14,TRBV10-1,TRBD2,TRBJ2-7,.,TGCGCCAGCAGCTTGAAAGCGGGGGGGGCCGAGCAGTACTTC,CASSLKAGGAEQYF
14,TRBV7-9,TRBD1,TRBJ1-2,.,TGTGCCAGCAGCCAGACGACAGGGGACGATGGCTACACCTTC,CASSQTTGDDGYTF
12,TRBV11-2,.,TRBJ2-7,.,TGTGCCAGCAGTCAGGGGGGTTACGAGCAGTACTTC,CASSQGGYEQYF
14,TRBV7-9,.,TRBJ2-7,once,TGTGCCAGCAGCTTTGGGGGGGGCGGGCTCGAGCAGTACTTC,CASSFGGGGLEQYF